The 11 T cell receptor beta chains below all came from one sample that was sequenced in a study of blood T cell repertoires in COVID-19. The data were produced by immunoSEQ multiplex PCR, yet TCRdb's version contains in-frame clones alone and is incomplete. The sample yields fewer than 90,000 clones, approximately 75% seen once. The specimen was peripheral blood. Source of these receptors: a woman older than 75 with acute or convalescent COVID-19.

This clone was seen just once. The chain joins TRBV14 to TRBJ1-4; no firm D call. CDR3 length: 14 amino acids. V was shortened by 4 bases and J by 5 bases, with 11 bases between the two germline ends. From germline, CDR1 is SGHDN and CDR2 FVKESK. The CDR3 DNA sequence: TGTGCCAGCAGCCCGTGGAGCCCAAATGAAAAACTGTTTTTT. The encoded protein is CASSPWSPNEKLFF.

CDR3: CAWSVQRGGRETQYF. The CDR3 coding sequence is TGTGCCTGGAGTGTCCAGCGGGGGGGCCGGGAGACCCAGTACTTC. This rearrangement joins TRBV30 to TRBJ2-5; 10 positions agree with TRBD2. This CDR3 has 15 amino acids. Germline-derived CDR1 and CDR2 are GTSNPN and SVGIG (reference sequence). The ends lost 0 bases at V and 5 bases at J; junction bases unmatched: 6.

This sequence joins TRBV6-5 and TRBJ2-5; TRBD1 matches at 7 bases. The CDR3 covers 16 residues. The germline V gene has CDR1 MNHEY and CDR2 SVGAGI. J lost 2 bases, V lost 0 bases, and 6 bases had no gene match. CDR3 sequence (DNA): TGTGCCAGCAGTTACTCTGGGACAGTCTTGCAAGAGACCCAGTACTTC. Its translation is CASSYSGTVLQETQYF.

The chain carries TRBV5-1 and TRBJ2-4, with 7 bases that match TRBD1. The ends lost 4 bases at V and 3 bases at J; junction bases unmatched: 4. Per the germline V gene, CDR1 is SGHRS and CDR2 is YFSETQ. CDR3 size: 14 residues. CDR3 sequence: CASSRRDSKNIQYF. The CDR3 DNA is TGCGCCAGCAGCCGTCGGGACAGCAAAAACATTCAGTACTTC.

The V and J genes are TRBV19 and TRBJ1-4; 11 positions agree with TRBD1. Per germline, CDR1 LNHDA and CDR2 SQIVND (reference sequence). With V trimmed by 6 bases and J by 8 bases, 8 bases remained unmatched. This CDR3 has 15 amino acids. CDR3 nucleotides: TGTGCCAGTAGCAGAAATCGGGACAGGGGGGAAAAACTGTTTTTT. Translated, it gives CASSRNRDRGEKLFF. The full variable domain, rest sourced from reference TRBV19 and TRBJ1-4, is DGGITQSPKYLFRKEGQNVTLSCEQNLNHDAMYWYRQDPGQGLRLIYYSQIVNDFQKGDIAEGYSVSREKKESFPLTVTSAQKNPTAFYLCASSRNRDRGEKLFFGSGTQLSVL.

The chain combines TRBV4-2 with TRBJ2-7; 13 bases map to TRBD2. Germline CDR1 and CDR2: LGHNA and YNFKEQ. Unmatched junction bases numbered 12, after V lost 4 bases and J lost 6 bases. This CDR3 has 17 amino acids. For the CDR3, the DNA is TGTGCCAGCAGCCGGGGACTAGCGGGGCTACTTTCGCCCGAGCAGTACTTC. Translated, it gives CASSRGLAGLLSPEQYF.

CDR3 coding DNA: TGTGCCAGCAGTCAGACAGGGATAGGTAGAAACTATGGCTACACCTTC. It codes for CASSQTGIGRNYGYTF. The V call is TRBV28, the J call TRBJ1-2; 7 bases are shared with TRBD1. Germline values: CDR1 MDHEN, CDR2 SYDVKM. Unmatched junction bases numbered 11, after V lost 5 bases and J lost 2 bases. The CDR3 totals 16 residues.

In DNA form, the CDR3 reads TGTGCCAGCAGCCTGCTAATGAGGGAAAAACTGTTTTTT. Protein: CASSLLMREKLFF. The genes are TRBV16 and TRBJ1-4, with D hard to call. This CDR3 comprises 13 residues. Between the trimmed V and J ends, which lost 4 bases and 8 bases, there was a span of 11 bases. The germline V gene encodes CDR1 KGHSY and CDR2 FQNENV.

This chain connects TRBV9 to TRBJ2-1; maybe TRBD2 (6 bases). CDR1 and CDR2 from the germline V gene are SGDLS and YYNGEE. The V end was cut by 0 bases, the J end by 10 bases, with 14 bases between. This CDR3 comprises 14 residues. The CDR3 is CASSVVPEEGEQFF. The CDR3 coding sequence is TGTGCCAGCAGCGTAGTACCGGAGGAGGGGGAGCAGTTCTTC.

This clone was seen a handful of times. V usage is TRBV19 and J usage is TRBJ2-1; 11 positions match TRBD1. The CDR3 is made up of 14 amino acids. Germline CDR1 reads LNHDA; CDR2 reads SQIVND (reference sequence). Losses at the gene ends were 7 bases for V and 5 bases for J; bases not matched to a gene: 4. CDR3 in amino acids: CASTRDRGNNEQFF. The CDR3, as DNA: TGTGCCAGTACCCGGGACAGGGGGAACAATGAGCAGTTCTTC.

The chain recombines TRBV24-1 with TRBJ2-7; the match to TRBD2 covers 10 bases. This CDR3 region has 14 residues. In germline, CDR1 is KGHDR, CDR2 SFDVKD. The V gene end was trimmed by 4 bases and the J gene end by 5 bases; junction bases not matched to a gene: 4. The CDR3 region is CATSDGTSVDEQYF. The CDR3 nucleotides are TGTGCCACCAGTGACGGGACTAGCGTCGACGAGCAGTACTTC.